This is a list of T cell receptor beta chains from one sample in a study of CD8 T cells in Susac syndrome. TCRdb redid the calling of the immunoSEQ multiplex PCR reads with MiXCR, one entry per CDR3 protein. The sample shows approximately 120,000 distinct CDR3 sequences, 90% to 96% of them seen only once. What was sequenced was CD4+ T cells from PBMCs. All receptors come from a human donor in good health. The CDR3 runs from the conserved cysteine through the conserved F or W. The D gene is left open where the match is weak. Clone size is given for some rows only: seen once, a few or many times, or a class if the clone is expanded.

J gene | D gene | clone size | V gene | CDR3 DNA | CDR3 protein
TRBJ2-1 | TRBD2 | . | TRBV3-1 | TGTGCCAGCAGCCGTTACGTCGGTAGCGGGAGGGTGAAGGGGAGTGATGAGCAGTTCTTC | CASSRYVGSGRVKGSDEQFF
TRBJ2-5 | TRBD1 | . | TRBV5-4 | TGTGCCAGCAGCATATCGGACAGGATAGAGACCCAGTACTTC | CASSISDRIETQYF
TRBJ2-3 | . | . | TRBV3-1 | TGTGCCAGCAGCCAATCGGCAGGATGGGGTACGCAGTATTTT | CASSQSAGWGTQYF
TRBJ2-5 | . | . | TRBV4-1 | TGCGCCAGCAGCCAAGAGGGGGCAGGCCAAGAGACCCAGTACTTC | CASSQEGAGQETQYF
TRBJ2-2 | TRBD2 | . | TRBV5-4 | TGTGCCAGCAGCTCGGGACTAGCGGGAGTAACTACCGGGGAGCTGTTTTTT | CASSSGLAGVTTGELFF
TRBJ1-1 | . | . | TRBV29-1 | TGCAGCGCCCACACACGGGGAGGGAACACTGAAGCTTTCTTT | CSAHTRGGNTEAFF
TRBJ1-1 | . | few | TRBV11-1 | TGTGCCAGCAGCTTAACGGCAGGGAGGACTGAAGCTTTCTTT | CASSLTAGRTEAFF
TRBJ1-5 | . | . | TRBV7-8 | TGTGCCAGCAGCTTATACGGGGGCATCAATCAGCCCCAGCATTTT | CASSLYGGINQPQHF
TRBJ2-7 | TRBD1 | . | TRBV19 | TGTGCCAGTAGTACAGCCCAGGGGGCACACGAGCAGTACTTC | CASSTAQGAHEQYF
TRBJ2-2 | . | . | TRBV20-1 | TGCAGTGCTAGACCCCAGGGGAACACCGGGGAGCTGTTTTTT | CSARPQGNTGELFF
TRBJ1-1 | . | . | TRBV14 | TGTGCCAGCAGCCCCTTAATGGTGGGCGGCACTGAAGCTTTCTTT | CASSPLMVGGTEAFF
TRBJ1-2 | . | . | TRBV20-1 | TGCAGTGCTAGAGGGACGGCAACCACCTCCTTTGTCTTC | CSARGTATTSFVF
TRBJ2-7 | . | . | TRBV18 | TGTGCCAGCTCACCTAGTAGCGTCTACGAGCAGTACTTC | CASSPSSVYEQYF
TRBJ2-7 | TRBD1 | . | TRBV5-1 | TGCGCCAGCAGAGCCCCCGGGACAGGGGTCGGCGAGCAGTACTTC | CASRAPGTGVGEQYF
TRBJ2-3 | TRBD1 | . | TRBV18 | TGTGCCAGCTCCGATTTCAGGACAGGGTTCACAGATACGCAGTATTTT | CASSDFRTGFTDTQYF
TRBJ2-3 | . | once | TRBV2 | TGTGCCAGCTACCGGGACGCAGGCACAGATACGCAGTATTTT | CASYRDAGTDTQYF
TRBJ1-1 | . | . | TRBV3-1 | TGTGCCAGCAGCCAGACAGGAGCACTTGGCACTGAAGCTTTCTTT | CASSQTGALGTEAFF
TRBJ2-2 | TRBD1 | . | TRBV5-1 | TGCGCCAGCAGCTTGGTCCGGCAGGGGGCCGGGGAGCTGTTTTTT | CASSLVRQGAGELFF
TRBJ2-2 | TRBD1 | . | TRBV27 | TGTGCCAGCAGTTCCTTGGACAGGACGAACACCGGGGAGCTGTTTTTT | CASSSLDRTNTGELFF
TRBJ2-1 | TRBD2 | once | TRBV20-1 | TGCAGTGCCCTTGGGGGGGTCGGCTCCTACAATGAGCAGTTCTTC | CSALGGVGSYNEQFF
TRBJ2-5 | TRBD1 | . | TRBV3-1 | TGTGCCAGCAGCCAAGGGGACAGGGCGACCCAGTACTTC | CASSQGDRATQYF
TRBJ1-2 | . | . | TRBV7-2 | TGTGCCAGCAGCTTAGTCGACGCAGTTCTCTATGGCTACACCTTC | CASSLVDAVLYGYTF
TRBJ1-2 | . | . | TRBV2 | TGTGCCAGCAGTGAAGTGTGGGCAGGGAAGGGCTACACCTTC | CASSEVWAGKGYTF
TRBJ2-5 | . | once | TRBV5-6 | TGTGCCAGCAGGCCCGTGGATGGGGAGACCCAGTACTTC | CASRPVDGETQYF
TRBJ1-6 | . | once | TRBV7-2 | TGTGCCAGCAGCTTAGGACAGATCAGCTCCTATAATTCACCCCTCCACTTT | CASSLGQISSYNSPLHF
TRBJ2-3 | . | . | TRBV7-2 | TGTGCCAGCAGCCCTTTCCCTCCCCCAGATACGCAGTATTTT | CASSPFPPPDTQYF